Following are 19 T cell receptor beta chains from one sample sequenced in a study of Graves' ophthalmopathy and Graves' hyperthyroidism. The TCR beta CDR3 regions underwent amplification from RNA transcripts. First-round RT-PCR employed HTBI primers, with a second-round multiplex PCR after it. From the multiplex PCR reads, TCRdb called clonotypes with MiXCR, one entry per CDR3 protein. The sample contains around 1,200,000 distinct CDR3 sequences, 36% of which appear only once. Sample: peripheral blood or thyroid tissue (not recorded which). The receptors were gathered from an adult man with Graves' hyperthyroidism.

This clonotype was counted many times. The V call is TRBV20-1, the J call TRBJ2-5; D is unresolved. This CDR3 region has 13 residues. In germline, CDR1 is DFQATT, CDR2 SNEGSKA (reference sequence). V was pared by 3 bases and J by 4 bases, with 12 bases between. The CDR3 spells CSASPLVGETQYF. In DNA form, the CDR3 reads TGCAGTGCTAGTCCCCTAGTCGGAGAGACCCAGTACTTC.

This rearrangement joins TRBV4-1 to TRBJ1-1; D remains ambiguous. The V end lost 5 bases, the J end lost 4 bases, and 11 bases lay between the germline ends. CDR3 size: 13 residues. Germline values: CDR1 MGHRA, CDR2 YSYEKL. CDR3 bases: TGCGCCAGCAGCGTCCCCCCGTGCACTGAAGCTTTCTTT. This sequence encodes CASSVPPCTEAFF.

This clonotype was detected many times. The V call is TRBV9, the J call TRBJ1-2, with D unresolved. This CDR3 region has 17 residues. The germline V gene encodes CDR1 SGDLS and CDR2 YYNGEE. V was trimmed by 2 bases and J by 7 bases, leaving 24 bases between them. CDR3 residues: CASSVTSSPTLWAGYTF. The CDR3 nucleotides read TGTGCCAGCAGCGTGACATCCTCGCCCACCCTATGGGCTGGCTACACCTTC. Supplemented by reference TRBV9 and TRBJ1-2, the full variable domain reads DSGVTQTPKHLITATGQRVTLRCSPRSGDLSVYWYQQSLDQGLQFLIQYYNGEERAKGNILERFSAQQFPDLHSELNLSSLELGDSALYFCASSVTSSPTLWAGYTFGSGTRLTVV.

This clonotype was seen at least ten times. This chain uses TRBV5-1 with TRBJ1-1; TRBD1 matches at 8 bases. Germline V CDR1 and CDR2: SGHRS, YFSETQ. The ends lost 2 bases at V and 9 bases at J; junction bases unmatched: 6. The CDR3 contains 13 residues. In DNA form, the CDR3 reads TGCGCCAGCAGCTTCACAGGGGGAGAACAAGCTTTCTTT. Amino acid sequence: CASSFTGGEQAFF.

This chain joins TRBV5-6 and TRBJ2-5; D is unresolved. The CDR3 contains 16 residues. Germline V CDR1 and CDR2: SGHDT, YYEEEE. Trimming pared 4 bases from V and 0 bases from J, leaving 16 bases between. CDR3 sequence: CASSVSFHRYQETQYF. CDR3 in DNA: TGTGCCAGCAGCGTTAGTTTTCATAGGTACCAAGAGACCCAGTACTTC.

This clonotype was detected ten times or more. The chain joins TRBV29-1 to TRBJ2-2; the D is unclear. Germline CDR1 and CDR2: SQVTM and ANQGSEA. The CDR3 loop spans 11 amino acids. Trimming pared 6 bases from V and 4 bases from J, leaving 6 bases between. The CDR3 nucleotides are TGCAGCGTCGCAACCACCGGGGAGCTGTTTTTT. Residues: CSVATTGELFF.

V gene TRBV28 combines with J gene TRBJ2-7; TRBD1 agrees at 8 bases. The germline V gene encodes CDR1 MDHEN and CDR2 SYDVKM. The CDR3 has 15 residues. Trimming at V came to 8 bases and at J to 4 bases, leaving 13 bases not matched to a gene. CDR3 in DNA: TGTGCCAGCCCTCACCCGAGACAGGGGTGGTACGAGCAGTACTTC. This gives the protein CASPHPRQGWYEQYF.

V usage is TRBV7-9 and J usage is TRBJ1-5; TRBD1 matches 7 bases. The CDR3 spans 15 residues. CDR1 is SEHNR and CDR2 is FQNEAQ in the germline V gene (reference sequence). V lost 2 bases and J lost 6; bases outside the gene matches: 7. The CDR3 loop reads CASSLLGQDGQPQHF. The CDR3 nucleotides are TGTGCCAGCAGCTTATTAGGACAGGACGGTCAGCCCCAGCATTTT.

The chain couples TRBV29-1 to TRBJ1-4; no reliable D call. V dropped 5 bases and J dropped 0 bases, with 10 bases sitting between them. Germline V gene data show CDR1 as SQVTM and CDR2 as ANQGSEA. The CDR3 length is 14 residues. CDR3 nucleotides: TGCAGCGTTACCAGGCATGCAACTAATGAAAAACTGTTTTTT. The encoded protein is CSVTRHATNEKLFF.

This clonotype was seen only a few times. J is TRBJ2-2 and V is TRBV19, with no clear D. The V gene lost 6 bases and the J gene lost 5 bases, with 19 bases spanning the gap. Germline-derived CDR1 and CDR2 are LNHDA and SQIVND (reference sequence). The CDR3 spans 16 residues. The CDR3 region is CASRRLGFLGTGELFF. CDR3 in DNA: TGTGCCAGTAGAAGACTGGGGTTCCTCGGAACCGGGGAGCTGTTTTTT.

This clonotype was seen ten or more times. The rearrangement links TRBV6-5 to TRBJ1-1, with D maybe TRBD1 (6 bases). Germline V lookup: CDR1 MNHEY, CDR2 SVGAGI. The CDR3 consists of 14 residues. With 1 base removed from V and 6 bases from J, the gap between germline ends came to 12 bases. CDR3 loop: CASSYLSGTPEAFF. CDR3 nucleotides: TGTGCCAGCAGTTACTTGAGCGGGACACCTGAAGCTTTCTTT.

A few counts support this clonotype. This sequence joins TRBV7-3 and TRBJ1-2; 7 bases map to TRBD1. V shed 2 bases and J 2 bases; nucleotides not matched to a gene: 2. In germline, CDR1 is SGHTA, CDR2 FQGTGA. This CDR3 comprises 14 residues. The CDR3 DNA sequence: TGTGCCAGCAGCTTATCACAGGGGAACTATGGCTACACCTTC. This encodes CASSLSQGNYGYTF.

A word on this clonotype: The junction and the germline gene differ at one end; a read error may be behind it. V and J are TRBV10-1 and TRBJ1-5; 8 bases align to TRBD1. The V gene's germline CDR1 is WNHNN and CDR2 SYGVQD (reference sequence). This CDR3 has 17 residues. This CDR3 reads CASKGGGTGDSNQPQHF. Written as DNA, the CDR3 is TGTGCCAGCAAGGGCGGGGGGACAGGAGACAGCAATCAGCCCCAGCATTTT.

This clonotype was counted at least ten times. The V gene is TRBV5-1, the J gene TRBJ2-7; D possibly corresponds to TRBD2 (6 bases). V lost 1 base to trimming and J lost 5 bases, with 13 bases between them. Per germline, CDR1 SGHRS and CDR2 YFSETQ. The CDR3 loop spans 14 amino acids. CDR3 amino acids: CASSLWGVTNEQYF. The CDR3 DNA reads TGCGCCAGCAGCTTGTGGGGGGTGACGAACGAGCAGTACTTC.

The CDR3 protein is CSVEGARETQYF. CDR3 in DNA: TGCAGCGTTGAGGGGGCCAGAGAGACCCAGTACTTC. J is TRBJ2-5 and V is TRBV29-1, with D maybe TRBD1 (6 bases). CDR3 length: 12 residues. CDR1 is SQVTM, CDR2 ANQGSEA, per germline. The V end was cut by 3 bases, the J end by 4 bases, with 9 bases between.

This clonotype has just a few counts. V is TRBV12-3 or TRBV12-4 and J is TRBJ1-6; 8 nucleotides match TRBD1. The CDR3 sequence is 14 residues long. V shed 6 bases, J shed 7 bases, and the junction held 5 bases outside the gene matches. CDR3 nucleotides: TGTGCCAGCAGGAAAACAGGGGGGAATTCACCCCTCCACTTT. This gives the protein CASRKTGGNSPLHF.

This clonotype showed up just a few times. This rearrangement joins TRBV19 to TRBJ2-7; perhaps D is TRBD1 or TRBD2 (5 bases each). The germline V gene encodes CDR1 LNHDA and CDR2 SQIVND (reference sequence). Trimming took off 6 bases at V and 4 bases at J, with 16 bases between the two ends. The CDR3 consists of 14 residues. The DNA of the CDR3 is TGTGCCAGTAGCCGCTCTTCGGGGCAATACGAGCAGTACTTC. It specifies CASSRSSGQYEQYF.

To note about this clonotype: A much larger clone lies a single base off, so this may be a read error. The conserved final phenylalanine or tryptophan is absent from the CDR3, which likely points to a read error. This chain joins TRBV2 and TRBJ1-1, with 8 bases aligning to TRBD1. This CDR3 spans 13 amino acids. The ends lost 5 bases at V and 3 bases at J; junction bases unmatched: 2. Germline V gene sequence: CDR1 SNHLY, CDR2 FYNNEI. DNA for the CDR3: TGTGCCAGCAGTAGGACAGGGCACACTGAAGCTTTCTCT. Translated: CASSRTGHTEAFS.

In this sample, this clonotype turned up a few times. This rearrangement joins TRBV5-1 to TRBJ1-1, with D maybe TRBD1 (6 bases). The germline V gene has CDR1 SGHRS and CDR2 YFSETQ. Trimming removed 4 bases from V and 11 bases from J, with 18 bases in between. The CDR3 runs 13 residues. The CDR3 coding sequence is TGCGCCAGCAGCATCGGGACACCCTACCTGGCTTTCTTT. It is translated as CASSIGTPYLAFF.